The present T cell receptor (beta chain) was sequenced within a study of shared clonotypes between healthy human individuals. As for the study in general: Plates per donor: three CD4 naive, three CD4 memory, two CD8 naive, one CD8 memory.

Here immunoSEQ multiplex PCR was the method, and the copy in TCRdb shows in-frame clones only, minus some. The data show some 2,000,000 clones, with 85% to 95% seen just once and approximately 0.13% held by the top ten. Findings and caveats of the study: What naive subsets generally showed was a larger estimated richness than memory subsets showed. Relative to their counterparts shared across all four donors, non-shared clonotypes exhibited diminished generation probabilities.

J lost 9 bases, V lost 0 bases, and 13 bases had no gene match. The CDR3 totals 17 residues. Germline CDR1 is SGHVS and CDR2 is FQNEAQ. Points on this clone: The antigen is not known.

The chain links TRBV7-8 to TRBJ2-1, with 8 bases aligning to TRBD1. The TCR sequence derives from a man younger than 35 in good health. The source material was naive CD4+ T cells sorted from blood. Noted subset: CD45RA+ positively selected. The CDR3 coding sequence is TGTGCCAGCAGCTTAGCTTCGACAGGGGTTCTAGCGATTGAGCAGTTCTTC. This sequence encodes CASSLASTGVLAIEQFF.